This T cell receptor (beta chain) was captured by sequencing in a study of shared clonotypes between healthy human individuals. TCRdb's table, derived via immunoSEQ multiplex PCR, lists solely in-frame clones and lacks some. Here the sample spans roughly 2.5 million clones, around nine tenths being singletons. Per the germline V gene, CDR1 is SGHRS and CDR2 is YFSETQ. This CDR3 region has 15 residues. The V end lost 6 bases, the J end lost 4 bases, and 16 bases lay between the germline ends. The clonotype comes from a man younger than 30 in good health. Sequencing used naive CD4+ T cells sorted from blood. The sample's subset: CD45RA+ positively selected. The genes are TRBV5-1 and TRBJ2-2, with a weak D call TRBD2 (5 bases). The CDR3: CASTKGDTITGELFF. The DNA for the CDR3 is TGCGCCAGCACCAAGGGAGACACTATCACCGGGGAGCTGTTTTTT.